Listed below are T cell receptor beta chains from one sample, sequenced in a study of OX40 agonist ivuxolimab in advanced cancers. The repertoire was sequenced with immunoSEQ multiplex PCR; TCRdb's copy has only in-frame clones and lacks some. Seen here are more than 15,000 clones, 70% to 80% observed once, and the top ten hold about 33%. The input for sequencing was CD4+ or CD8+ T cells sorted from blood, taken in a trial of the OX40 agonist ivuxolimab. All receptors come from an adult with an advanced solid tumor such as melanoma, head and neck, liver or kidney cancer. The CDR3 runs from the conserved cysteine through the conserved F or W. Each record gives: J gene, D gene, clone size, V gene, CDR3 protein, CDR3 DNA. The D gene is left open where the match is weak. The listing skips clone size in some rows; elsewhere it reads once, few, many or a size class.

>TRBJ2-5|TRBD2|.|TRBV28
CASSLEGLAGRWVETQYF
TGTGCCAGCAGTTTGGAGGGACTAGCGGGACGTTGGGTGGAGACCCAGTACTTC
>TRBJ1-4|.|.|TRBV7-9
CASSLTSGRTNEKLFF
TGTGCCAGCAGCCTCACCTCCGGACGGACAAATGAAAAACTGTTTTTT
>TRBJ2-3|.|once|TRBV6-1
CASSGGLADSTDTQYF
TGTGCCAGCAGTGGGGGGCTAGCGGACAGCACAGATACGCAGTATTTT
>TRBJ1-2|TRBD1|.|TRBV2
CASRGTGDRGYGYTF
TGTGCCAGCAGGGGGACAGGGGATAGAGGCTATGGCTACACCTTC
>TRBJ2-7|.|.|TRBV2
CASSEEVGGPDFEQYF
TGTGCCAGCAGTGAAGAGGTTGGAGGGCCTGACTTTGAGCAGTACTTC
>TRBJ2-1|.|.|TRBV15
CATSMDFYNEQFF
TGTGCCACCAGCATGGATTTCTACAATGAGCAGTTCTTC
>TRBJ1-5|.|.|TRBV19
CASSINSQVNQPQHF
TGTGCCAGTAGTATTAACTCCCAAGTCAATCAGCCCCAGCATTTT
>TRBJ2-3|.|once|TRBV21-1
CASSRRAGQPDTQYF
TGTGCCAGCAGCAGACGGGCGGGACAGCCAGATACGCAGTATTTT
>TRBJ2-7|.|medium-sized|TRBV6-5
CASSPRGGYEQYF
TGTGCCAGCAGTCCCCGAGGGGGCTACGAGCAGTACTTC
>TRBJ1-1|.|once|TRBV19
CAITQGSTEAFF
TGTGCCATTACTCAGGGTAGCACTGAAGCTTTCTTT
>TRBJ1-3|.|.|TRBV18
CASSPQGMAGNTIYF
TGTGCCAGCTCACCACAGGGGATGGCCGGAAACACCATATATTTT
>TRBJ2-7|TRBD1|.|TRBV27
CASSARDSLYYEQYF
TGTGCCAGCAGTGCCCGGGACAGCCTATACTACGAGCAGTACTTC
>TRBJ2-2|TRBD2|.|TRBV19
CASSILAGNTGELFF
TGTGCCAGTAGTATATTAGCGGGAAACACCGGGGAGCTGTTTTTT
>TRBJ1-1|.|.|TRBV28
CASSSIEGPLNTEAFF
TGTGCCAGCAGTTCAATCGAGGGGCCCTTGAACACTGAAGCTTTCTTT
>TRBJ2-1|.|.|TRBV7-6
CASSDPGGPYNEQFF
TGTGCCAGCAGTGACCCTGGGGGCCCCTACAATGAGCAGTTCTTC
>TRBJ2-1|.|.|TRBV5-1
CASSLVGYNEQFF
TGCGCCAGCAGCTTGGTGGGTTACAATGAGCAGTTCTTC
>TRBJ2-2|.|few|TRBV5-6
CASSLVQGDTGELFF
TGTGCCAGCAGCTTGGTTCAGGGCGACACCGGGGAGCTGTTTTTT
>TRBJ2-7|.|.|TRBV11-2
CASSLEGTPSYEQYF
TGTGCCAGCAGCTTAGAGGGGACGCCTTCCTACGAGCAGTACTTC
>TRBJ2-3|TRBD2|.|TRBV9
CASSVGAGGPLDTQYF
TGTGCCAGCAGCGTAGGGGCGGGGGGCCCTCTTGATACGCAGTATTTT
>TRBJ2-5|.|.|TRBV29-1
CSARDLQETQYF
TGCAGCGCCCGGGACCTACAAGAGACCCAGTACTTC
>TRBJ2-7|TRBD1|.|TRBV7-2
CASSLGTGGNEQYF
TGTGCCAGCAGTTTGGGGACAGGGGGGAACGAGCAGTACTTC
>TRBJ2-5|TRBD2|.|TRBV28
CASSFRISGYQETQYF
TGTGCCAGCAGTTTTAGAATTAGCGGGTACCAAGAGACCCAGTACTTC
>TRBJ2-7|TRBD1|.|TRBV5-4
CASSLGGTGYEQYF
TGTGCCAGCAGCTTGGGGGGGACAGGGTACGAGCAGTACTTC
>TRBJ1-1|.|.|TRBV7-3
CASSLVLNAEAFF
TGTGCCAGCAGCTTAGTCTTGAACGCTGAAGCTTTCTTT
>TRBJ2-7|.|.|TRBV5-1
CASSGISEQYF
TGCGCCAGCAGCGGCATTTCCGAGCAGTACTTC
>TRBJ2-1|.|.|TRBV27
CASSLGGFRDEQFF
TGTGCCAGCAGTTTGGGGGGCTTCAGGGATGAGCAGTTCTTC
>TRBJ2-3|.|.|TRBV7-9
CASSPNRISTDTQYF
TGTGCCAGCAGCCCGAACAGGATTAGCACAGATACGCAGTATTTT
>TRBJ2-3|TRBD1|.|TRBV28
CASSTQDRAIWGDTQYF
TGTGCCAGCAGTACCCAGGACAGGGCGATCTGGGGAGATACGCAGTATTTT
>TRBJ2-7|TRBD2|medium-sized|TRBV5-6
CASSLAGTIPRPYEQYF
TGTGCCAGCAGCTTGGCCGGGACTATCCCACGGCCCTACGAGCAGTACTTC
>TRBJ2-1|.|.|TRBV27
CASSPIVRASEQFF
TGTGCCAGCAGTCCAATCGTCAGGGCCAGTGAGCAGTTCTTC
>TRBJ2-7|TRBD2|.|TRBV7-9
CASSLPTMTSGRSYEQYF
TGTGCCAGCAGCTTACCCACAATGACTAGCGGACGCTCCTACGAGCAGTACTTC
>TRBJ1-3|TRBD1|.|TRBV4-1
CASGDRSPSGNTIYF
TGCGCCAGCGGGGACAGGTCACCTTCTGGAAACACCATATATTTT
>TRBJ2-7|.|.|TRBV12-5
CASGYGTDYEQYF
TGTGCTAGTGGTTACGGGACCGACTACGAGCAGTACTTC
>TRBJ2-1|.|.|TRBV5-1
CASSLRDTGISEQFF
TGCGCCAGCAGCTTGCGGGACACGGGAATCAGTGAGCAGTTCTTC
>TRBJ1-4|TRBD1|medium-sized|TRBV27
CASSSSSYRGQDEKLFF
TGTGCCAGCAGTTCGTCCTCCTACAGGGGGCAGGATGAAAAACTGTTTTTT
>TRBJ2-2|.|.|TRBV5-4
CASSYGQKNTGELFF
TGTGCCAGCAGCTATGGACAGAAGAACACCGGGGAGCTGTTTTTT
>TRBJ2-7|.|.|TRBV4-3
CASSQDLGQGVEQYF
TGCGCCAGCAGCCAAGATCTGGGTCAGGGCGTCGAGCAGTACTTC
>TRBJ2-6|.|.|TRBV10-3
CAIRAAKSKPSGANVLTF
TGTGCCATCAGGGCAGCGAAGAGTAAACCTTCTGGGGCCAACGTCCTGACTTTC
>TRBJ2-3|TRBD2|.|TRBV6-1
CASRQGLATDTQYF
TGTGCCAGCAGGCAGGGACTAGCCACAGATACGCAGTATTTT
>TRBJ1-1|.|.|TRBV5-1
CASSLTGTEDFTEAFF
TGCGCCAGCAGCTTGACCGGGACGGAGGACTTCACTGAAGCTTTCTTT
>TRBJ2-1|TRBD1|once|TRBV15
CATSGSPGQGADNEQFF
TGTGCCACCAGCGGAAGTCCGGGACAGGGGGCGGACAATGAGCAGTTCTTC
>TRBJ1-3|TRBD1|once|TRBV29-1
CSVEAVTGFENTIYF
TGCAGCGTTGAAGCCGTGACAGGGTTTGAAAACACCATATATTTT
>TRBJ2-3|.|.|TRBV15
CATSRDSRTDTQYF
TGTGCCACCAGCAGAGACAGCCGCACAGATACGCAGTATTTT